The 28 T cell receptor beta chains below come from one sample, sequenced in a study of T cells in Graves' hyperthyroidism and ophthalmopathy. TCR beta CDR3 regions were amplified from RNA. RT-PCR in the first round (using the HTBI primer set) targeted the TCR CDR3. TCRdb re-called the multiplex PCR reads with MiXCR, one entry per CDR3 protein. The repertoire includes more than 95,000 distinct CDR3 sequences, approximately 50% of them detected once, and 26% sits in the top ten. Sequences were obtained from blood. Receptors were obtained from a man aged 35-49 years with Graves' hyperthyroidism.

This chain joins TRBV2 and TRBJ1-3, with D perhaps TRBD1 (5 bases). From germline, CDR1 is SNHLY and CDR2 FYNNEI. This CDR3 is built from 14 residues. V lost 7 bases and J 0 bases, leaving 10 bases between the germline ends. In DNA, the CDR3 is TGTGCCAGCAATAGGGGCAGCTCTGGAAACACCATATATTTT. This translates into CASNRGSSGNTIYF.

J is TRBJ1-4 and V is TRBV27, with D perhaps TRBD1 (5 bases). The germline gives CDR1 MNHEY, CDR2 SMNVEV (reference sequence). The V gene lost 3 bases and the J gene lost 7 bases, with 15 bases spanning the gap. This CDR3 has 15 residues. The CDR3 DNA follows: TGTGCCAGCAGTTTCGTGGGCGACAGAGGTGAAAAACTGTTTTTT. Residues: CASSFVGDRGEKLFF.

In its sample, this clonotype was seen once. The V and J genes are TRBV7-2 and TRBJ2-1; 9 positions match TRBD2. The CDR3 runs to 14 residues. Germline lookup yields CDR1 SGHTA and CDR2 FQGNSA. The V and J ends lost 5 bases and 8 bases, in that order; junction bases with no gene match: 7. CDR3: CASSLPTSGDEQFF. CDR3 bases: TGTGCCAGCAGCCTACCGACTAGCGGTGATGAGCAGTTCTTC.

At least ten counts were recorded for this clonotype. The CDR3 spells CASSPDGLYQETQYF. Written as DNA, the CDR3 is TGTGCCAGCAGCCCGGACGGACTGTACCAAGAGACCCAGTACTTC. The rearrangement links TRBV5-8 to TRBJ2-5, with a tentative D call TRBD2 (5 bases). The CDR3 loop spans 15 amino acids. V was trimmed by 4 bases and J by 0 bases, leaving 13 bases between them. Germline V gene data show CDR1 as SGHTS and CDR2 as YDEGEE.

Note on this clonotype: A read error is possible here, since a much larger clone lies one base away. The V call is TRBV12-3 or TRBV12-4, the J call TRBJ2-2, with D perhaps TRBD1 (8 bases). This CDR3 has 14 residues. The CDR3 loop is CVSGTGPNTGELFF. In DNA, the CDR3 is TGTGTCAGCGGGACAGGACCGAACACCGGGGAGCTGTTTTTT.

The chain uses TRBV19 and TRBJ2-3, with D perhaps assigned TRBD1 or TRBD2 (6 bases each). Deletions cut 1 base from V and 8 bases from J, with 16 bases between. The CDR3 contains 15 residues. Germline-derived CDR1 and CDR2 are LNHDA and SQIVND (reference sequence). The CDR3 protein is CASSIGWGKGGTQYF. CDR3 bases: TGTGCCAGTAGTATAGGTTGGGGGAAGGGGGGTACGCAGTATTTT.

The chain has TRBV30 and TRBJ1-1; TRBD1 is a possible D gene (6 bases). The germline V gene encodes CDR1 GTSNPN and CDR2 SVGIG (reference sequence). This CDR3 region has 13 residues. V was cut by 3 bases and J by 1 base, with 9 bases left in between. The CDR3 nucleotides are TGTGCCTGGAGCCGACAGGAGAACACTGAAGCTTTCTTT. Amino acids: CAWSRQENTEAFF.

The chain employs TRBV29-1 and TRBJ2-7; the match to TRBD1 covers 7 bases. V was clipped by 8 bases and J by 1 base; unmatched bases: 14. The CDR3 is 15 residues long. CDR1 SQVTM and CDR2 ANQGSEA come from the germline V gene. The CDR3 DNA follows: TGCAGCCCCCCCGCCGACAGGGAAAAATCCTACGAGCAGTACTTC. Translation gives CSPPADREKSYEQYF.

The chain employs TRBV29-1 and TRBJ2-1; D is unclear. There are 8 residues in the CDR3. Germline lookup yields CDR1 SQVTM and CDR2 ANQGSEA. CDR3 in amino acids: CRGDEQFF. The CDR3 nucleotides read TGCAGGGGCGATGAGCAGTTCTTC.

This clonotype was seen ten or more times. CDR3 protein: CASKGRETQYF. The CDR3, as DNA: TGCGCCAGCAAGGGTCGGGAGACCCAGTACTTC. The J gene is TRBJ2-5, the V gene TRBV5-1; D is unresolved. The germline V gene encodes CDR1 SGHRS and CDR2 YFSETQ. With 6 bases removed from V and 5 bases from J, the gap between germline ends came to 8 bases. The length of the CDR3 is 11 residues. The entire variable domain, with the rest obtained from reference TRBV5-1 and TRBJ2-5, is as follows: KAGVTQTPRYLIKTRGQQVTLSCSPISGHRSVSWYQQTPGQGLQFLFEYFSETQRNKGNFPGRFSGRQFSNSRSEMNVSTLELGDSALYLCASKGRETQYFGPGTRLLVL.

In this sample, this clonotype turned up many times. The gene calls are TRBV6-1 and TRBJ1-5; tentatively, D is TRBD1 (5 bases). Trimming removed 4 bases from V and 5 bases from J, with 12 bases in between. The CDR3 consists of 14 residues. Per germline, CDR1 MNHNS and CDR2 SASEGT. The CDR3 DNA sequence: TGTGCCAGCAGTGGCAGGCAGGGTTATCAGCCCCAGCATTTT. Protein sequence: CASSGRQGYQPQHF.

This clonotype was detected once. Sequence at one end of the junction differs from germline and may be a read error. The genes are TRBV7-6 and TRBJ2-4, with 14 bases that match TRBD2. Germline V gene sequence: CDR1 SGHVS, CDR2 FNYEAQ. The CDR3 is made up of 13 amino acids. The CDR3 is CASSRTSGGRLVF. The CDR3 region has the DNA TGTGCCAGCAGCCGGACTAGCGGGGGGCGGCTCGTCTTC. Drawing the rest from reference TRBV7-6 and TRBJ2-4, the complete variable domain is GAGVSQSPRYKVTKRGQDVALRCDPISGHVSLYWYRQALGQGPEFLTYFNYEAQQDKSGLPNDRFSAERPEGSISTLTIQRTEQRDSAMYRCASSRTSGGRLVFGAGTRLSVL.

This clonotype has a count of ten or more. This rearrangement joins TRBV20-1 to TRBJ1-3; D gene uncertain. The CDR3 length is 15 residues. V was clipped by 2 bases and J by 4 bases, with 15 bases between them. In germline, CDR1 is DFQATT, CDR2 SNEGSKA (reference sequence). CDR3 nucleotide sequence: TGCAGTGCTAGAATTGGTTCGAAAAGGGGAAACACCATATATTTT. It specifies CSARIGSKRGNTIYF.

This clonotype was seen at least ten times. The CDR3 DNA sequence: TGTGCCAGCAGCTCTGGGACTACGAACACCGGGGAGCTGTTTTTT. This gives the protein CASSSGTTNTGELFF. V gene TRBV7-6 combines with J gene TRBJ2-2, with 7 bases aligning to TRBD2. There are 15 residues in the CDR3. The V gene end was trimmed by 4 bases and the J gene end by 0 bases; junction bases not matched to a gene: 2. Germline values: CDR1 SGHVS, CDR2 FNYEAQ. Complete variable domain (other parts from reference TRBV7-6 and TRBJ2-2): GAGVSQSPRYKVTKRGQDVALRCDPISGHVSLYWYRQALGQGPEFLTYFNYEAQQDKSGLPNDRFSAERPEGSISTLTIQRTEQRDSAMYRCASSSGTTNTGELFFGEGSRLTVL.

This clonotype has more than one count but fewer than ten. Given a much more abundant clone one base away, this may be a read error. This rearrangement joins TRBV10-3 to TRBJ2-3, with unresolved D. The V gene lost 8 bases and the J gene lost 5 bases, with 26 bases spanning the gap. The CDR3 has 17 residues. The germline V gene encodes CDR1 ENHRY and CDR2 SYGVKD. CDR3 DNA: TGTGCCATCGGTGTCGGGCTCCTGGGCCCAAGTCTAGATACGCAGTATTTT. Residues: CAIGVGLLGPSLDTQYF.

This clonotype was found many times. The genes are TRBV29-1 and TRBJ2-2, with 8 bases identical to TRBD1. V was pared by 7 bases and J by 5 bases, with 3 bases of the junction left unmatched. The germline gives CDR1 SQVTM, CDR2 ANQGSEA. The CDR3 is 12 residues long. The CDR3 DNA reads TGCAGCGCAGGGGGCTGGACCGGGGAGCTGTTTTTT. It translates to CSAGGWTGELFF.

This clonotype occurred a few times. The chain combines TRBV15 with TRBJ2-7; 9 nucleotides line up with TRBD1. J was trimmed by 0 bases and V by 7 bases; bases with no gene match: 13. Germline CDR1 reads LNHNV; CDR2 reads YYDKDF (reference sequence). The CDR3 runs 17 residues. The CDR3 region has the DNA TGTGCCACCACCCCGCACGAACAGGGGGCTAGCTCCTACGAGCAGTACGTC. Translating gives CATTPHEQGASSYEQYV.

CDR3 amino acids: CSAAQGTYGYTF. The CDR3, as DNA: TGCAGTGCTGCCCAGGGTACCTATGGCTACACCTTC. V is TRBV20-1 and J is TRBJ1-2; tentative D call: TRBD1 (5 bases). Trimming removed 5 bases from V and 4 bases from J, with 11 bases in between. CDR3 length: 12 residues. Germline loops: CDR1 DFQATT, CDR2 SNEGSKA (reference sequence).

This clonotype has more than one count but fewer than ten. This chain connects TRBV6-1 to TRBJ2-7; D possibly corresponds to TRBD2 (5 bases). The germline CDR1 and CDR2 sequences are MNHNS and SASEGT. The CDR3 runs to 14 residues. V gave up 4 bases and J gave up 4 bases, with 14 bases separating them. CDR3 coding DNA: TGTGCCAGCAGTGTGGTGGGAGCGGCGTACGAGCAGTACTTC. Protein product: CASSVVGAAYEQYF.

The table lists this clonotype with many counts. The chain joins TRBV27 to TRBJ2-7; TRBD2 aligns across 7 bases. V shed 1 base and J 3 bases; nucleotides not matched to a gene: 3. The CDR3 is made up of 14 amino acids. The germline V gene has CDR1 MNHEY and CDR2 SMNVEV (reference sequence). The CDR3 nucleotides read TGTGCCAGCAGTTTATTGGCGGGAGTCTACGAGCAGTACTTC. Translating gives CASSLLAGVYEQYF.

This clonotype appeared once. A junction end diverges from the germline sequence, so it may reflect a read error. The chain is built from TRBV3-1 and TRBJ2-6, with a weak D call TRBD2 (6 bases). CDR1 is LGHDT, CDR2 YNNKEL, per germline (reference sequence). The CDR3 loop spans 14 amino acids. The CDR3 region is CATSEGSGVNVLTF. The CDR3 DNA reads as TGTGCCACCTCGGAGGGGTCTGGGGTCAACGTCCTGACTTTC.

This clonotype has a count of ten or more. The CDR3 protein is CASSILSGTGKHEQFF. The CDR3 coding sequence is TGTGCCAGCAGCATATTATCCGGGACAGGGAAACATGAGCAGTTCTTC. The J gene is TRBJ2-1, the V gene TRBV5-6; 9 bases line up with TRBD1. V dropped 4 bases and J dropped 8; count of bases not matched to a gene: 13. CDR1 and CDR2 (germline): SGHDT, YYEEEE. The CDR3 covers 16 residues. Combining the CDR3 with reference TRBV5-6 and TRBJ2-1 gives the whole variable domain DAGVTQSPTHLIKTRGQQVTLRCSPKSGHDTVSWYQQALGQGPQFIFQYYEEEERQRGNFPDRFSGHQFPNYSSELNVNALLLGDSALYLCASSILSGTGKHEQFFGPGTRLTVL.

This clonotype showed up many times. The chain recombines TRBV4-1 with TRBJ1-2, with 7 bases lining up with TRBD1. The CDR3 extends over 16 amino acids. Losses at the gene ends were 1 base for V and 4 bases for J; bases not matched to a gene: 9. Germline V CDR1 and CDR2: MGHRA, YSYEKL. For the CDR3, the DNA is TGCGCCAGCAGCCAAGGGCAGGGGGTATCAAGCTATGGCTACACCTTC. Its translation is CASSQGQGVSSYGYTF.

Many counts were recorded for this clonotype. The rearrangement links TRBV4-3 to TRBJ1-6; no definite D call. V lost 1 base and J 0 bases, leaving 7 bases between the germline ends. The V gene's germline CDR1 is LGHNA and CDR2 YSLEER. The CDR3 covers 16 residues. The CDR3 protein is CASSQVFSSYNSPLHF. CDR3 sequence (DNA): TGCGCCAGCAGCCAAGTTTTTAGCTCCTATAATTCACCCCTCCACTTT.

About this clonotype itself: A much more abundant neighbour one base away suggests this may be a read error. This chain links TRBV6-1 with TRBJ1-4, with 8 bases identical to TRBD1. CDR1 is MNHNS and CDR2 is SASEGT in the germline V gene. The length of the CDR3 is 15 residues. CDR3 nucleotides: TGTGCCAGCAGTGAATTTCGGACAGGGAATGAAAAACTGCTTTTT. Encoded protein: CASSEFRTGNEKLLF.

Notes on this clonotype: A junction boundary mismatches the germline segment, possibly from a read error. The CDR3 loop reads CASSYDTTSSQPQHF. The CDR3 DNA reads TGCGCCAGCAGCTATGACACGACCAGCAGTCAGCCCCAGCATTTT. The chain is built from TRBV9 and TRBJ1-5; D uncertain. The V gene's germline CDR1 is SGDLS and CDR2 YYNGEE. There are 15 residues in the CDR3.

The rearrangement joins TRBV29-1 to TRBJ2-1; maybe TRBD1 (6 bases). The CDR3 is 13 residues long. V was shortened by 1 base and J by 5 bases, with 9 bases between the two germline ends. The germline V gene has CDR1 SQVTM and CDR2 ANQGSEA. The CDR3 spells CSVEVTGNNEQFF. CDR3 sequence (DNA): TGCAGCGTTGAAGTAACAGGGAACAATGAGCAGTTCTTC.

J is TRBJ2-5 and V is TRBV3-1; a possible D gene is TRBD2 (5 bases). Trimming stripped 1 base from V and 5 bases from J, with 11 bases between. Germline-derived CDR1 and CDR2 are LGHDT and YNNKEL (reference sequence). The CDR3 has 14 amino acids. This chain's CDR3 is CASSQAGGRETQYF. CDR3 bases: TGTGCCAGCAGCCAAGCGGGCGGGCGCGAGACCCAGTACTTC.